This T cell receptor beta chain came from a study of blood T cell repertoires in COVID-19. The age range of participants was 18 to 89 years, with residence in approximately 25 US areas. Participant reports of clinical history set cohort assignment. Data came from immunoSEQ multiplex PCR; TCRdb stores just in-frame clones and leaves some out. The table has a few hundred thousand clones, roughly nine tenths seen once. Sample: PBMCs or T cells enriched from blood (not recorded which). The sequence derives from a woman between 25 and 40 years old who had recovered from COVID-19.

The CDR3 DNA reads TGTGCCATGACGACAGGGCCGGAATATGGCTACACCTTC. Translating it yields CAMTTGPEYGYTF. The chain uses TRBV10-3 and TRBJ1-2; 7 bases are a match to TRBD1. The germline V gene has CDR1 ENHRY and CDR2 SYGVKD. Unmatched junction bases numbered 9, after V lost 9 bases and J lost 5 bases. CDR3 length: 13 residues.